This T cell receptor beta chain derives from a study of blood T cells in healthy people across ages. A sample-barcoded 5' primer and a J-beta primer mix were used in a second PCR of about 6 to 12 cycles. In TCRdb, the 5' RACE reads were re-called with MiXCR into one record per CDR3 protein. The table records 700,000 to 1,000,000 distinct CDR3 sequences, around 43% of them present only once. Study results and caveats: The donors' CMV status was not determined, possibly confounding changes in expanded clonotypes.

Many counts were recorded for this clonotype. Its antigen remains unknown. The TCR sequence derives from a man aged 60 to 69 in good health. Material: blood.

The CDR3 region is CASSFRKGKGPRAQYF. CDR3 DNA sequence: TGTGCCAGCAGTTTCAGAAAGGGTAAAGGGCCGAGGGCCCAGTACTTC. The chain carries TRBV28 and TRBJ2-5; perhaps TRBD2 as D (5 bases). Per the germline V gene, CDR1 is MDHEN and CDR2 is SYDVKM. CDR3 size: 16 residues. V was pared by 3 bases and J by 9 bases, with 23 bases between.